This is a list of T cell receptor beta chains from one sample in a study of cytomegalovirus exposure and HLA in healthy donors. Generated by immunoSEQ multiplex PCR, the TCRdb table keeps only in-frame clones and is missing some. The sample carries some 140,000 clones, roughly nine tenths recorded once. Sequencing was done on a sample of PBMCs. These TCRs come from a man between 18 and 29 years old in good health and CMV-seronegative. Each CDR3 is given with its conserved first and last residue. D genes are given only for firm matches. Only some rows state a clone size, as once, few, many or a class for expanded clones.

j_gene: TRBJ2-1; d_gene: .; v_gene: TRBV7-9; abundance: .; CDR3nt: TGTGCCAGCCTGGAAGGCTGGCGGGATGAGCAGTTCTTC; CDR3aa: CASLEGWRDEQFF
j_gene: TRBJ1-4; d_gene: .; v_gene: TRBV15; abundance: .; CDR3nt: TGTGCCACCAGCTCCCCCGGCGGGGCGGATGAAAAACTGTTTTTT; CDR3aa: CATSSPGGADEKLFF
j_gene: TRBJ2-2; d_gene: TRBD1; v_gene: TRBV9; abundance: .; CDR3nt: TGTGCCAGCAGCAAGAGGGACAGGACGAACACCGGGGAGCTGTTTTTT; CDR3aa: CASSKRDRTNTGELFF
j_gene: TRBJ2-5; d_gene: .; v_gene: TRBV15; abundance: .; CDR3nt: TGTGCCACCAGCAGAACCCCTGGAGGCGAGACCCAGTACTTC; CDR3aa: CATSRTPGGETQYF
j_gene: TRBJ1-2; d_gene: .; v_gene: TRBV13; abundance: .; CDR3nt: TGTGCCAGCAGCTTAGGGGCAGGCCGTCGCTACACCTTC; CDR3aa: CASSLGAGRRYTF
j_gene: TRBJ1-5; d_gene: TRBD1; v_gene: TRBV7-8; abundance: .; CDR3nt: TGTGCCAGCAGCTCCTGGACAGGGCCTTATAGCAATCAGCCCCAGCATTTT; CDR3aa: CASSSWTGPYSNQPQHF
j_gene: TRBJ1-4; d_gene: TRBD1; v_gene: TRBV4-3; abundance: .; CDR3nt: TGCGCCAGCAGCCACGAAACCCGGACAGGCTGGGATGAAAAACTGTTTTTT; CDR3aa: CASSHETRTGWDEKLFF
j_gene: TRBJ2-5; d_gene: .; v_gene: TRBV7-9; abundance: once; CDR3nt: TGTGCCAGCAGCTTGTCCGGTAGCCAAGAGACCCAGTACTTC; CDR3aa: CASSLSGSQETQYF
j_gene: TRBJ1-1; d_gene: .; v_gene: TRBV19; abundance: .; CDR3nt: TGTGCCAGTAGCCGAACAGGGTATGACACTGAAGCTTTCTTT; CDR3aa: CASSRTGYDTEAFF
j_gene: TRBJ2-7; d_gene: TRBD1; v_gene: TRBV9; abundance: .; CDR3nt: TGTGCCAGCAGCCCGACAGGGGTGGGCTACGAGCAGTACTTC; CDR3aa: CASSPTGVGYEQYF
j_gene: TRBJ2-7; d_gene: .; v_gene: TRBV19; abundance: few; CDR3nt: TGTGCCAGTAGTGGGGGGGCGTACAGCAACTACGAGCAGTACTTC; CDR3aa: CASSGGAYSNYEQYF
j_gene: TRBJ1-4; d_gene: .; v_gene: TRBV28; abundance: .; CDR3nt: TGTGCCAGCAGAAGAAGGGCGGGAGCGTATAGTGAAAAACTGTTTTTT; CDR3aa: CASRRRAGAYSEKLFF
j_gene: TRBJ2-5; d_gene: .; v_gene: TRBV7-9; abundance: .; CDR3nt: TGTGCCAGCAGCTTAGGTTCTAGCTCGGGGACCCAGTACTTC; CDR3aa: CASSLGSSSGTQYF
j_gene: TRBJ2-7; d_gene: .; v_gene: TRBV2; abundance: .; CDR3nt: TGTGCCAGCAGTGAAAACAGGGGGGGCGGCGAGCAGTACTTC; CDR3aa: CASSENRGGGEQYF
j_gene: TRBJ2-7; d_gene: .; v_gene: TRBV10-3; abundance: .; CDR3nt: TGTGCCATCAGTGAGAGTTGGTTGACACTCTCCTACGAGCAGTACTTC; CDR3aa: CAISESWLTLSYEQYF
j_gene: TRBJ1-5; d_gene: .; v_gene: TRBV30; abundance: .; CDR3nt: TGTGCCTGGAGACGGACGGGGGGATTTAGCAATCAGCCCCAGCATTTT; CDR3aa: CAWRRTGGFSNQPQHF
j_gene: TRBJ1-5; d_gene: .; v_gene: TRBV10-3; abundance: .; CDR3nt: TGTGCCATCAGTATCACAGGCGACAGCAATCAGCCCCAGCATTTT; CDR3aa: CAISITGDSNQPQHF
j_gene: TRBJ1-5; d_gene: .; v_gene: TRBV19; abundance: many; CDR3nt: TGTGCCAGTACCGAACTCAAGACAGACGTGCAGCCCCAGCATTTT; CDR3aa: CASTELKTDVQPQHF
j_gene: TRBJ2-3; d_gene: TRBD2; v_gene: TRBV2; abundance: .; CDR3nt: TGTGCCGGGGCGCGGGAGACCACAGATACGCAGTATTTT; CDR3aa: CAGARETTDTQYF
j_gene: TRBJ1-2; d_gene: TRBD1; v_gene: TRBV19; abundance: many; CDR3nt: TGTGCCAGTAGCCAATACGACAGGGCGTTCTATGGCTACACCTTC; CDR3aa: CASSQYDRAFYGYTF